The 32 T cell receptor beta chains listed next were all sequenced from one sample in a study of shared clonotypes between healthy human individuals. Repertoires were generated with immunoSEQ multiplex PCR, while TCRdb's copy carries only in-frame clones and drops some. Here the sample spans roughly 500,000 clones, 79% being singletons. Sequenced material: PBMCs. All receptors come from a woman aged 40 to 49 in good health. Some clones in this sample may be carry-over from other donors' samples.

The J gene is TRBJ2-3, the V gene TRBV18; TRBD1 aligns across 8 bases. The CDR3 covers 14 residues. Germline lookup yields CDR1 KGHSH and CDR2 LQKENI. Losses at the gene ends were 3 bases for V and 13 bases for J; bases not matched to a gene: 12. CDR3 sequence (DNA): TGTGCCAGCTCACCTACAACCTCGACAGGGGCGAAGTATTTT. Amino acids: CASSPTTSTGAKYF.

The gene calls are TRBV6-1 and TRBJ1-2; no reliable D call. V was shortened by 1 base and J by 4 bases, with 13 bases between the two germline ends. CDR3 length equals 15 residues. Per germline, CDR1 MNHNS and CDR2 SASEGT. CDR3 residues: CASSEGVQLGYGYTF. The CDR3 bases are TGTGCCAGCAGTGAAGGAGTACAGTTGGGCTATGGCTACACCTTC.

The chain uses TRBV20-1 and TRBJ2-7; no definite D call. The germline V gene encodes CDR1 DFQATT and CDR2 SNEGSKA (reference sequence). CDR3 length equals 10 residues. Trimming took 6 bases from V and 3 from J, leaving 6 bases between them. The CDR3: CSAPIYEQYF. CDR3 nucleotides: TGCAGTGCGCCGATCTACGAGCAGTACTTC.

This sequence joins TRBV18 and TRBJ2-7; perhaps TRBD2 as D (6 bases). The V gene lost 0 bases and the J gene lost 6 bases, with 15 bases spanning the gap. In germline, CDR1 is KGHSH, CDR2 LQKENI. The CDR3 totals 15 residues. This CDR3 reads CASSPPGGTNSEQYF. The CDR3 DNA reads as TGTGCCAGCTCACCACCCGGCGGGACCAACTCCGAGCAGTACTTC. Drawing the rest from reference TRBV18 and TRBJ2-7, the complete variable domain is NAGVMQNPRHLVRRRGQEARLRCSPMKGHSHVYWYRQLPEEGLKFMVYLQKENIIDESGMPKERFSAEFPKEGPSILRIQQVVRGDSAAYFCASSPPGGTNSEQYFGPGTRLTVT.

V is TRBV7-6 and J is TRBJ2-1; 7 nucleotides line up with TRBD2. Germline V lookup: CDR1 SGHVS, CDR2 FNYEAQ. This CDR3 has 17 amino acids. The trim removed 4 bases at V and 5 bases at J, leaving 14 bases unmatched. CDR3 in DNA: TGTGCCAGCAGCTCCAGACTAGCTCTAGGGTCACACAATGAGCAGTTCTTC. It codes for CASSSRLALGSHNEQFF.

Notes on this clone: A read error is possible here, since a much larger clone lies one base away. The chain uses TRBV11-2 and TRBJ2-5; TRBD2 matches at 8 bases. The length of the CDR3 is 14 residues. CDR1 is SGHAT, CDR2 FQNNGV, per germline. The chain's CDR3 is CASGLGGRQETQYF. CDR3 coding DNA: TGTGCCAGCGGCTTAGGCGGGAGGCAAGAGACCCAGTACTTC.

CDR3 amino acids: CATTDPSGGDTQYF. CDR3 nucleotides: TGTGCCACTACAGATCCTAGCGGTGGAGATACGCAGTATTTT. The V and J genes are TRBV2 and TRBJ2-3; 7 bases are shared with TRBD2. From germline, CDR1 is SNHLY and CDR2 FYNNEI. V gave up 10 bases and J gave up 5 bases; unmatched junction bases: 12. This CDR3 has 14 residues.

The chain joins TRBV18 to TRBJ2-7; 7 bases are a match to TRBD1. CDR1 KGHSH and CDR2 LQKENI come from the germline V gene. Trimming removed 4 bases from V and 3 bases from J; junction bases left unmatched: 18. The CDR3 has 18 residues. CDR3 amino acids: CASSREPLLRQGVYEQYF. The CDR3 DNA follows: TGTGCCAGCTCACGAGAACCCCTCCTAAGACAGGGCGTCTACGAGCAGTACTTC.

This chain links TRBV10-2 with TRBJ2-7, with a possible D match to TRBD1 (5 bases). The ends were cut back, 8 bases at V and 2 bases at J, with 10 bases in the middle. Germline V CDR1 and CDR2: WSHSY, SAAADI. This CDR3 contains 12 residues. CDR3 bases: TGCGCCAGCTTAGACAGAGCCTACGAGCAGTACTTC. Its protein product is CASLDRAYEQYF.

This chain connects TRBV10-3 to TRBJ2-3, with D possibly TRBD2 on 6 matching bases. Germline CDR1 ENHRY, CDR2 SYGVKD. This CDR3 spans 13 amino acids. V shed 3 bases and J shed 5 bases, with 9 bases lying between them. CDR3 amino acids: CAISDGGRDTQYF. CDR3 nucleotide sequence: TGTGCCATCAGTGATGGAGGGCGAGATACGCAGTATTTT.

Worth noting for this clone: An end of the junction differs from the germline gene, which may be a read error. The chain uses TRBV5-4 and TRBJ1-1; 7 bases are a match to TRBD1. This CDR3 has 15 residues. Germline V gene data show CDR1 as SGHNT and CDR2 as YYREEE (reference sequence). CDR3 bases: TGTGCCAGCAGCCCGACAGGGCCCATGAACAGTGAAGCTTTCTTT. Translation gives CASSPTGPMNSEAFF.

The J gene is TRBJ2-7, the V gene TRBV27; 8 bases are shared with TRBD2. CDR3 size: 15 residues. Germline V gene data show CDR1 as MNHEY and CDR2 as SMNVEV (reference sequence). V was clipped by 3 bases and J by 1 base; unmatched bases: 5. CDR3 loop: CASSFVAGGSYEQYF. In DNA form, the CDR3 reads TGTGCCAGCAGTTTTGTGGCGGGAGGATCCTACGAGCAGTACTTC.

The J gene is TRBJ2-4, the V gene TRBV28; 7 bases fit TRBD1. From germline, CDR1 is MDHEN and CDR2 SYDVKM. The J segment lost 4 bases and the V segment lost 5 bases, leaving 14 bases of the junction unmatched. The CDR3 contains 17 residues. The CDR3 nucleotides read TGTGCCAGCAGTCACCACCCGGACCGGGGACAGAAAAACATTCAGTACTTC. Protein product: CASSHHPDRGQKNIQYF.

The J gene is TRBJ2-5, the V gene TRBV4-2; 9 nucleotides agree with TRBD1. The V gene end was trimmed by 4 bases and the J gene end by 5 bases; junction bases not matched to a gene: 5. CDR1 is LGHNA and CDR2 is YNFKEQ in the germline V gene. CDR3 length equals 14 residues. The chain's CDR3 is CASSRDRVLETQYF. CDR3 sequence (DNA): TGTGCCAGCAGCCGGGACAGGGTACTGGAGACCCAGTACTTC.

V usage is TRBV7-8 and J usage is TRBJ2-1; D may be TRBD1 (5 bases). The germline V and J ends were trimmed by 7 bases and 8 bases, with 12 bases remaining between them. CDR1 is SGHVS, CDR2 FQNEAQ, per germline. There are 12 residues in the CDR3. The CDR3 protein is CASKGPPYEQFF. In DNA form, the CDR3 reads TGTGCCAGCAAGGGGCCCCCCTATGAGCAGTTCTTC. Supplemented by reference TRBV7-8 and TRBJ2-1, the full variable domain reads GAGVSQSPRYKVAKRGQDVALRCDPISGHVSLFWYQQALGQGPEFLTYFQNEAQLDKSGLPSDRFFAERPEGSVSTLKIQRTQQEDSAVYLCASKGPPYEQFFGPGTRLTVL.

The V and J genes are TRBV6-1 and TRBJ2-5, with TRBD2 identical over 11 bases. Near its end, the DNA agrees better with TRBJ2-7, so the J call may be wrong. Germline V gene lookup returns CDR1 MNHNS and CDR2 SASEGT. This CDR3 has 17 residues. The CDR3 region is CASSDVTSGTLYYEQYF. The CDR3 DNA reads as TGTGCCAGCAGTGACGTGACTAGCGGGACCCTCTACTACGAGCAGTACTTC.

V and J are TRBV27 and TRBJ2-2, with a possible D match to TRBD2 (5 bases). CDR1 is MNHEY and CDR2 is SMNVEV in the germline V gene (reference sequence). Trimming pared 5 bases from V and 4 bases from J, leaving 11 bases between. The CDR3 totals 14 residues. The CDR3 sequence is CASSPSSTTGELFF. In DNA, the CDR3 is TGTGCCAGCAGTCCCTCTAGCACCACCGGGGAGCTGTTTTTT.

The chain has TRBV25-1 and TRBJ1-2, with a weak D call TRBD1 (6 bases). V was pared by 7 bases and J by 7 bases, with 22 bases between. The germline gives CDR1 MGHDK, CDR2 SYGVNS. This CDR3 region has 15 residues. The CDR3 loop reads CASTPRDTALSGYTF. CDR3 bases: TGTGCCAGCACGCCCCGGGACACCGCTTTGAGTGGCTACACCTTC.

The chain has TRBV6-5 and TRBJ2-7, with 8 bases lining up with TRBD1. The V segment lost 3 bases and the J segment 5 bases; nucleotides outside the gene matches: 9. The germline V gene encodes CDR1 MNHEY and CDR2 SVGAGI. This CDR3 has 15 residues. CDR3 sequence: CASSYSSDRGHEQYF. In DNA, the CDR3 is TGTGCCAGCAGTTATTCGTCCGACAGGGGCCACGAGCAGTACTTC.

The chain links TRBV6-1 to TRBJ1-3; D possibly corresponds to TRBD1 (5 bases). Germline CDR1 reads MNHNS; CDR2 reads SASEGT. V was clipped by 4 bases and J by 1 base, with 11 bases between them. The CDR3 spans 15 residues. The CDR3 sequence: CASSGGIASGNTIYF. In nucleotides, the CDR3 is TGTGCCAGCAGTGGGGGGATCGCGTCTGGAAACACCATATATTTT.

Written as DNA, the CDR3 is TGTGCCAGCACCTGGGGCGGGGAAGAGACCCAGTACTTC. This gives the protein CASTWGGEETQYF. The chain links TRBV28 to TRBJ2-5; the D gene is possibly TRBD2 (6 bases). The CDR3 runs 13 residues. V lost 7 bases to trimming and J lost 3 bases, with 12 bases between them. Germline V gene lookup returns CDR1 MDHEN and CDR2 SYDVKM.

V usage is TRBV19 and J usage is TRBJ1-2; D is unclear. Deletions cut 2 bases from V and 7 bases from J, with 14 bases between. Looked up from germline, CDR1 is LNHDA and CDR2 is SQIVND (reference sequence). This CDR3 has 14 amino acids. CDR3 in amino acids: CASSIWQKKVGYTF. The CDR3 nucleotides read TGTGCCAGTAGTATATGGCAGAAGAAAGTTGGCTACACCTTC.

V is TRBV14 and J is TRBJ2-3; 8 bases match TRBD2. Per the germline V gene, CDR1 is SGHDN and CDR2 is FVKESK. The CDR3 loop spans 15 amino acids. J gave up 9 bases and V 4 bases, and 12 bases lay outside the gene matches. The CDR3 coding sequence is TGTGCCAGCAGCCGGACCGGGACTAGGAGTGGAACGCAGTATTTT. Its translation: CASSRTGTRSGTQYF. The full variable domain, in which reference TRBV14 and TRBJ2-3 provide the parts outside the CDR3, is EAGVTQFPSHSVIEKGQTVTLRCDPISGHDNLYWYRRVMGKEIKFLLHFVKESKQDESGMPNNRFLAERTGGTYSTLKVQPAELEDSGVYFCASSRTGTRSGTQYFGPGTRLTVL.

This clone turned up a few times. The rearrangement uses TRBV19 and TRBJ2-2, with 7 bases that match TRBD2. This CDR3 contains 13 residues. Germline V lookup: CDR1 LNHDA, CDR2 SQIVND (reference sequence). Trimming at V came to 10 bases and at J to 0 bases, leaving 2 bases not matched to a gene. As DNA, the CDR3 is TGTGCCACGCGGGGGTCGAACACCGGGGAGCTGTTTTTT. This gives the protein CATRGSNTGELFF. The full variable domain, in which reference TRBV19 and TRBJ2-2 provide the parts outside the CDR3, is DGGITQSPKYLFRKEGQNVTLSCEQNLNHDAMYWYRQDPGQGLRLIYYSQIVNDFQKGDIAEGYSVSREKKESFPLTVTSAQKNPTAFYLCATRGSNTGELFFGEGSRLTVL.

The genes are TRBV11-3 and TRBJ2-7, with 10 positions matching TRBD2. The CDR3 runs to 15 residues. CDR1 and CDR2 (germline): SGHNT, YENEEA. Trimming removed 5 bases from V and 1 base from J; junction bases left unmatched: 5. Written as DNA, the CDR3 is TGTGCCAGCAGCCCAAATAGCGGGAGGTCCTACGAGCAGTACTTC. This gives the protein CASSPNSGRSYEQYF.

The chain joins TRBV11-2 to TRBJ2-1, with 9 positions matching TRBD2. Germline CDR1 and CDR2: SGHAT and FQNNGV. The ends lost 6 bases at V and 5 bases at J; junction bases unmatched: 11. The CDR3 consists of 16 residues. The CDR3 DNA is TGTGCCAGCAGTCTGACCGGGACTAGCAGTCACAATGAGCAGTTCTTC. Its translation: CASSLTGTSSHNEQFF.

In this sample, this clone turned up a few times. Here the CDR3 DNA reads TGTGCCAGCAGGCGGGACAGGGCCAACTATGGCTACACCTTC. Amino acid sequence: CASRRDRANYGYTF. The chain couples TRBV28 to TRBJ1-2, with 9 bases matching TRBD1. The germline CDR1 and CDR2 sequences are MDHEN and SYDVKM. Trimming took 6 bases from V and 2 from J; bases not matched to a gene: 4. The CDR3 consists of 14 residues.

This rearrangement joins TRBV10-3 to TRBJ2-7, with TRBD2 matching over 11 bases. With 4 bases clipped from V and 2 bases from J, the junction kept 4 bases outside the gene matches. Germline V gene sequence: CDR1 ENHRY, CDR2 SYGVKD. CDR3 length: 15 amino acids. The CDR3 reads CAISAGGLAAYEQYF. In DNA, the CDR3 is TGTGCCATCAGTGCGGGGGGACTAGCGGCCTACGAGCAGTACTTC.

The chain is built from TRBV10-3 and TRBJ2-3; 16 bases are a match to TRBD2. Germline trimming cut 11 bases from V and 0 bases from J; bases unmatched to any gene: 5. The germline V gene has CDR1 ENHRY and CDR2 SYGVKD. This CDR3 comprises 16 residues. DNA for the CDR3: TGTGCCGTAGGGACTAGCGGGAGGGATAGCACAGATACGCAGTATTTT. Translation: CAVGTSGRDSTDTQYF.

The V and J genes are TRBV18 and TRBJ2-7; D is perhaps TRBD1 (6 bases). The CDR3 consists of 15 residues. The germline V gene has CDR1 KGHSH and CDR2 LQKENI. V was pared by 3 bases and J by 5 bases, with 17 bases between. CDR3 loop: CASSPQQQGGNEQYF. The CDR3 DNA is TGTGCCAGCTCACCTCAACAACAGGGTGGGAACGAGCAGTACTTC. The full variable domain, completed using reference TRBV18 and TRBJ2-7, is NAGVMQNPRHLVRRRGQEARLRCSPMKGHSHVYWYRQLPEEGLKFMVYLQKENIIDESGMPKERFSAEFPKEGPSILRIQQVVRGDSAAYFCASSPQQQGGNEQYFGPGTRLTVT.

The rearrangement uses TRBV7-2 and TRBJ1-3; TRBD1 might be the D (6 bases). CDR3 length equals 15 residues. The germline V gene has CDR1 SGHTA and CDR2 FQGNSA. V was pared by 1 base and J by 4 bases, with 11 bases between. In DNA form, the CDR3 reads TGTGCCAGCAGCTTAGTTACAGGGAGGGGAAACACCATATATTTT. Protein: CASSLVTGRGNTIYF. Together with reference TRBV7-2 and TRBJ1-3, the CDR3 gives the full variable domain: GAGVSQSPSNKVTEKGKDVELRCDPISGHTALYWYRQSLGQGLEFLIYFQGNSAPDKSGLPSDRFSAERTGGSVSTLTIQRTQQEDSAVYLCASSLVTGRGNTIYFGEGSWLTVV.

The chain uses TRBV30 and TRBJ1-3, with D tentatively TRBD1 (6 bases). The V end lost 2 bases, the J end lost 7 bases, and 15 bases lay between the germline ends. CDR1 is GTSNPN, CDR2 SVGIG, per germline (reference sequence). CDR3 length: 14 amino acids. CDR3 bases: TGTGCCTGGAGTATGTCGAGGGGGGGGAACACCATATATTTT. Its translation is CAWSMSRGGNTIYF.